The sequence of this TCR beta chain was determined in a study of early T cells in non-severe SARS-CoV-2 infection. Study summary: Whole-blood bulk RNA, unsorted, was sequenced, and chains were unpaired.

Points on this clonotype: Its target is not known.

Trimming took off 0 bases at V and 4 bases at J, with 7 bases between the two ends. CDR3 length equals 14 residues. The germline V gene encodes CDR1 KGHSH and CDR2 LQKENI. As part of library construction, unique molecular identifiers were attached to individual cDNA molecules. TCRdb reprocessed the 5' RACE reads via MiXCR and lists one record per CDR3 protein. The table records roughly 48,000 distinct CDR3 sequences, approximately 8% of them present only once. General study points: VDJdb matching favored anti-spike CD8 responses, missing private and CD4 specificities.

This receptor was taken from an adult who was a healthcare worker with PCR-confirmed SARS-CoV-2 infection or an uninfected control (not recorded which). Sequenced: whole blood. The chain employs TRBV18 and TRBJ2-1; D might be TRBD2 (6 bases). The CDR3 loop reads CASSPPGRYNEQFF. The CDR3 DNA is TGTGCCAGCTCACCACCCGGGAGATACAATGAGCAGTTCTTC. Full variable domain (outside the CDR3, taken from reference TRBV18 and TRBJ2-1): NAGVMQNPRHLVRRRGQEARLRCSPMKGHSHVYWYRQLPEEGLKFMVYLQKENIIDESGMPKERFSAEFPKEGPSILRIQQVVRGDSAAYFCASSPPGRYNEQFFGPGTRLTVL.